This T cell receptor (beta chain) was identified in a study of memory B cells and T cells in multiple sclerosis. After stimulus-free culture, autoproliferating CFSE-dim and non-proliferating CFSE-high T cells were sequenced separately. Cultures began with about 45 million CFSE-labeled PBMCs, unstimulated for about 7 days, with replicate wells pooled. Without exogenous stimuli, around 0.54 uM CFSE-labeled PBMCs were cultured serum-free. Clones were read by immunoSEQ multiplex PCR, and TCRdb kept only the in-frame ones, dropping some. The sample has about 42,000 clones; around 80% are singletons. As for this clone: Antigen unknown.

General study results and limits: Shared clonotype counts depended on differing compartment clone-set sizes and were normalized.

What was sequenced was PBMCs from blood kept in culture. This sequence was found in a human donor with multiple sclerosis.

The CDR3 reads CASSMGQGTGGYTF. Written as DNA, the CDR3 is TGTGCCAGCAGTATGGGACAGGGGACGGGTGGCTACACCTTC. V is TRBV28 and J is TRBJ1-2, with 10 bases that match TRBD1. Per the germline V gene, CDR1 is MDHEN and CDR2 is SYDVKM. Germline trimming cut 5 bases from V and 7 bases from J; bases unmatched to any gene: 7. The CDR3 has 14 amino acids.